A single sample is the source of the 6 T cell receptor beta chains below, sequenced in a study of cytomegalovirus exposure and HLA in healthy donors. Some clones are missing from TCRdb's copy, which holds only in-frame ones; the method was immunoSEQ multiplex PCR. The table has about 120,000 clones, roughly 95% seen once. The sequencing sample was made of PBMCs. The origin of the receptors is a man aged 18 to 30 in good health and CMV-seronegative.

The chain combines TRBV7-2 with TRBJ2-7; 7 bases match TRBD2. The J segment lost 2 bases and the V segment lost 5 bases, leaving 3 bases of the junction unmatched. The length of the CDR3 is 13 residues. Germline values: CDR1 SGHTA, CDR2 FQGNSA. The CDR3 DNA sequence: TGTGCCAGCAGCGGCGGGAGAACCTACGAGCAGTACTTC. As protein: CASSGGRTYEQYF.

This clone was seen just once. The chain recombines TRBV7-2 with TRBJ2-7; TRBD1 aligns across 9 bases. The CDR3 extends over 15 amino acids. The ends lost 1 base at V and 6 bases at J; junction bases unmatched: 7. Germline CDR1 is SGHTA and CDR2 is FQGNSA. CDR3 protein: CASSLEGTGYVEQYF. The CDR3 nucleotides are TGTGCCAGCAGCTTAGAGGGGACAGGGTACGTCGAGCAGTACTTC.

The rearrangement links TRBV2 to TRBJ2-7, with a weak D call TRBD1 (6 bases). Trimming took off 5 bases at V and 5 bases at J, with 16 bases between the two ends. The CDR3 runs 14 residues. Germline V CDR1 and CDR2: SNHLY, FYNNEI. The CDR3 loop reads CASSFRGEVDEQYF. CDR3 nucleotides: TGTGCCAGCAGTTTCAGGGGAGAAGTGGACGAGCAGTACTTC. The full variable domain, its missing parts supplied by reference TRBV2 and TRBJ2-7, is EPEVTQTPSHQVTQMGQEVILRCVPISNHLYFYWYRQILGQKVEFLVSFYNNEISEKSEIFDDQFSVERPDGSNFTLKIRSTKLEDSAMYFCASSFRGEVDEQYFGPGTRLTVT.

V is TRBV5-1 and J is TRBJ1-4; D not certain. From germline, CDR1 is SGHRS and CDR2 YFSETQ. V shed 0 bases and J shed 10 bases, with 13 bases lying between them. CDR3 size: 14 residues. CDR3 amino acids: CASSLDAEAGKLFF. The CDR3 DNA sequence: TGCGCCAGCAGCTTGGACGCGGAGGCGGGAAAACTGTTTTTT.

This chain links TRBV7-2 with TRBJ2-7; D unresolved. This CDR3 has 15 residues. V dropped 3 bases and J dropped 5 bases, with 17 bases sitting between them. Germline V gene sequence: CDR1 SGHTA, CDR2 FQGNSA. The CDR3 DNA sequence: TGTGCCAGCAGCTTCCCGCCGATGGGCAAACACGAGCAGTACTTC. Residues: CASSFPPMGKHEQYF. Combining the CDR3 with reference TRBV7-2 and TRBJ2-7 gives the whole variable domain GAGVSQSPSNKVTEKGKDVELRCDPISGHTALYWYRQSLGQGLEFLIYFQGNSAPDKSGLPSDRFSAERTGGSVSTLTIQRTQQEDSAVYLCASSFPPMGKHEQYFGPGTRLTVT.

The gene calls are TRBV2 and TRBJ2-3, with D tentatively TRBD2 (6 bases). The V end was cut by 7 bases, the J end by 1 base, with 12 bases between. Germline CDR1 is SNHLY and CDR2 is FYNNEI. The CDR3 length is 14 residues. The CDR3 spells CASIRWGGTDTQYF. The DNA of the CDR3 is TGTGCCAGCATACGGTGGGGGGGCACAGATACGCAGTATTTT.